Below, 9 T cell receptor beta chains from the same sample are listed, as sequenced in a study of beta chain features in type 1 diabetes. Regarding the study as a whole: When Type 1 diabetes patients were examined, their TCRB CDR3s proved moderately but significantly shorter in all four CD4+ subsets.

These receptors lack a known antigen. What was sequenced were expressed TCRB transcripts, since all of the isolated RNA had been reverse transcribed. Data came from immunoSEQ multiplex PCR; TCRdb stores just in-frame clones and leaves some out. This sample has about 140,000 clones, with about 12% found just once. The sequencing sample was made of central memory CD4+ T cells from blood. These receptors all stem from a man younger than 35 with type 1 diabetes.

This clone was observed a few times. The J gene is TRBJ2-7, the V gene TRBV4-1; possibly TRBD1 for D (6 bases). This CDR3 is 16 amino acids long. V was clipped by 0 bases and J by 5 bases, with 17 bases between them. The germline V gene has CDR1 MGHRA and CDR2 YSYEKL. The CDR3 DNA is TGCGCCAGCAGCCAAGATCCAGGGGCAAGCGCTCACGAGCAGTACTTC. Translated: CASSQDPGASAHEQYF.

This chain uses TRBV7-2 with TRBJ1-5; no firm D call. V dropped 5 bases and J dropped 11 bases, with 13 bases sitting between them. CDR1 and CDR2 from the germline V gene are SGHTA and FQGNSA. This CDR3 spans 12 amino acids. For the CDR3, the DNA is TGTGCCAGCAGCAACAGCGACGGGACCCAGCATTTT. The encoded protein is CASSNSDGTQHF.

In nucleotides, the CDR3 is TGTGCCAGCAGTTATAGGGGAGGAAATGAGCAGTTCTTC. Encoded protein: CASSYRGGNEQFF. The rearrangement uses TRBV6-6 and TRBJ2-1; a weak D match, TRBD2 (6 bases). V gave up 3 bases and J gave up 7 bases, with 10 bases separating them. CDR3 length: 13 amino acids. Germline CDR1 and CDR2: MNHNY and SVGAGI (reference sequence).

On this clone itself: Other DNA sequences within the sample encode an identical CDR3. This chain connects TRBV29-1 to TRBJ2-7; TRBD1 agrees at 7 bases. The CDR3 extends over 13 amino acids. After removal of 3 bases from V and 8 bases from J, the junction contained 10 bases not matched to a gene. The germline V gene encodes CDR1 SQVTM and CDR2 ANQGSEA. The CDR3 region is CSVEDQQGNKQYF. The CDR3 DNA reads TGCAGCGTTGAGGATCAACAGGGGAACAAGCAGTACTTC.

The rearrangement joins TRBV27 to TRBJ2-1, with 9 bases matching TRBD2. The ends lost 5 bases at V and 7 bases at J; junction bases unmatched: 12. The CDR3 covers 16 residues. Germline-derived CDR1 and CDR2 are MNHEY and SMNVEV (reference sequence). The CDR3 bases are TGTGCCAGCAGTCCGGAACTAGCGGGCCTAAGGAATGAGCAGTTCTTC. Amino acid sequence: CASSPELAGLRNEQFF.

At least ten counts were recorded for this clone. This sample includes further DNA sequences coding for the same CDR3. The V and J genes are TRBV11-2 and TRBJ2-3; weak D call: TRBD1 (5 bases). This CDR3 comprises 14 residues. The V end was cut by 4 bases, the J end by 5 bases, with 13 bases between. CDR1 and CDR2 (germline): SGHAT, FQNNGV. CDR3: CASSSMQGRDTQYF. The CDR3 region has the DNA TGTGCCAGCAGCTCGATGCAGGGTCGAGATACGCAGTATTTT.

This clone has more than one count but fewer than ten. V is TRBV29-1 and J is TRBJ1-1; D uncertain. V was cut by 3 bases and J by 3 bases, with 5 bases left in between. Germline V gene lookup returns CDR1 SQVTM and CDR2 ANQGSEA. The CDR3 is 11 amino acids. The CDR3 DNA is TGCAGCGTTGAGTCTTACACTGAAGCTTTCTTT. Protein sequence: CSVESYTEAFF. The full variable domain, with the rest looked up from reference TRBV29-1 and TRBJ1-1, is SAVISQKPSRDICQRGTSLTIQCQVDSQVTMMFWYRQQPGQSLTLIATANQGSEATYESGFVIDKFPISRPNLTFSTLTVSNMSPEDSSIYLCSVESYTEAFFGQGTRLTVV.

This clone was counted only a few times. This sequence joins TRBV4-2 and TRBJ2-1; D gene uncertain. Germline lookup yields CDR1 LGHNA and CDR2 YNFKEQ. With 1 base removed from V and 0 bases from J, the gap between germline ends came to 7 bases. This CDR3 region has 15 residues. The CDR3 loop reads CASSQVTSSYNEQFF. The CDR3 bases are TGTGCCAGCAGCCAAGTAACGAGCTCCTACAATGAGCAGTTCTTC.

In its sample, this clone was seen a few times. The rearrangement links TRBV4-1 to TRBJ2-7, with D possibly TRBD1 on 5 matching bases. The length of the CDR3 is 15 residues. V was pared by 1 base and J by 3 bases, with 13 bases between. Per the germline V gene, CDR1 is MGHRA and CDR2 is YSYEKL. CDR3 sequence reads: CASSQVIQVDYEQYF. In DNA, the CDR3 is TGCGCCAGCAGCCAAGTGATACAGGTAGACTACGAGCAGTACTTC.